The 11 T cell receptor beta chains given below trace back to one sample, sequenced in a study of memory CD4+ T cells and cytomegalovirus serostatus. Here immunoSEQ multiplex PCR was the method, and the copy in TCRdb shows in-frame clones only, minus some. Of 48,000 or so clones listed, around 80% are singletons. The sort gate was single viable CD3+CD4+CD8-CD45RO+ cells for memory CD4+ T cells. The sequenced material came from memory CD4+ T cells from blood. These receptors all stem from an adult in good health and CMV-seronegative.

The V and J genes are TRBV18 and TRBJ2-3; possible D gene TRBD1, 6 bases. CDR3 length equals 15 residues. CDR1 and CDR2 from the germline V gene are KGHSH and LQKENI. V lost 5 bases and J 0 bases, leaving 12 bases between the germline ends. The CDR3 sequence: CASSSQGASTDTQYF. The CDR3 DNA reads TGTGCCAGCTCATCACAGGGAGCTAGCACAGATACGCAGTATTTT. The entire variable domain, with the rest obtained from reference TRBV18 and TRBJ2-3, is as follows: NAGVMQNPRHLVRRRGQEARLRCSPMKGHSHVYWYRQLPEEGLKFMVYLQKENIIDESGMPKERFSAEFPKEGPSILRIQQVVRGDSAAYFCASSSQGASTDTQYFGPGTRLTVL.

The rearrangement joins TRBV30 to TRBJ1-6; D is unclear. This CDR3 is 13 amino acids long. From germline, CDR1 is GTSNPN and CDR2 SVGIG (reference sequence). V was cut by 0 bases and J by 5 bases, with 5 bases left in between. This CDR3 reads CAWSVADNSPLHF. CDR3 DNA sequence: TGTGCCTGGAGTGTGGCAGATAATTCACCCCTCCACTTT.

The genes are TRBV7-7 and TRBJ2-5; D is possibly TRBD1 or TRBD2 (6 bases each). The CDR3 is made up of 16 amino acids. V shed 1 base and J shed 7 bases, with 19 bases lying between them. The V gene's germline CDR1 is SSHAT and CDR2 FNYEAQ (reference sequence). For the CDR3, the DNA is TGTGCCAGCAGCTTAGGGGGGACTGGCGAAGGGGGGACCCAGTACTTC. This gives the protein CASSLGGTGEGGTQYF.

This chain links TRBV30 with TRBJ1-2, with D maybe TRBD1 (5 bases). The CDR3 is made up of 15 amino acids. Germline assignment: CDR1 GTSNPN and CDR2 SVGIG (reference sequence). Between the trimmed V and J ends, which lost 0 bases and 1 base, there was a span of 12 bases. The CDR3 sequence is CAWSVQGAVNYGYTF. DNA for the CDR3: TGTGCCTGGAGTGTACAAGGGGCGGTTAACTATGGCTACACCTTC.

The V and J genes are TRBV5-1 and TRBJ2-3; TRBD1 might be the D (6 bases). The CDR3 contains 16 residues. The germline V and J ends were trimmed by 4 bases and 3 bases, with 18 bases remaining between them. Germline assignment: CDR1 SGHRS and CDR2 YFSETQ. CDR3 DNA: TGCGCCAGCAGCCTTGGACAGTGGGCAGTTACAGATACGCAGTATTTT. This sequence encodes CASSLGQWAVTDTQYF.

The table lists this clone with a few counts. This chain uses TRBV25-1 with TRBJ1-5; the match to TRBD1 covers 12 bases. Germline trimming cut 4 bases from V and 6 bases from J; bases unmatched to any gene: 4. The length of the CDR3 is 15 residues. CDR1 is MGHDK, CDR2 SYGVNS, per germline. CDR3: CASSGGQGAGQPQHF. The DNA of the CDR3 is TGTGCCAGCAGTGGGGGACAGGGGGCAGGTCAGCCCCAGCATTTT.

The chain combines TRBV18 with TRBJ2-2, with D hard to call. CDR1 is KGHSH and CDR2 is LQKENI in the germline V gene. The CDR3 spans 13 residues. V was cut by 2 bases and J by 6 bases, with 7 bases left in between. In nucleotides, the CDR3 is TGTGCCAGCTCACCAAATGGTCCCGGGGAGCTGTTTTTT. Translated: CASSPNGPGELFF.

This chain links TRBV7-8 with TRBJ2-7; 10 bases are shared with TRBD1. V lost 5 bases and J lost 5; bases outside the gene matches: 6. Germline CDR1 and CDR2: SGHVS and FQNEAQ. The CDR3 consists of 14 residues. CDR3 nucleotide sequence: TGTGCCAGCAGCGCTGGGACAGGGGCCCACGAGCAGTACTTC. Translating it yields CASSAGTGAHEQYF.

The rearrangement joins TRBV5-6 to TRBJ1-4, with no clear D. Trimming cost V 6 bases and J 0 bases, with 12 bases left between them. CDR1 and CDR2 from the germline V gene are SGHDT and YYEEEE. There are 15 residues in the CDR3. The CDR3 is CASIRLRATNEKLFF. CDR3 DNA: TGTGCCAGCATTCGTCTTCGAGCAACTAATGAAAAACTGTTTTTT.

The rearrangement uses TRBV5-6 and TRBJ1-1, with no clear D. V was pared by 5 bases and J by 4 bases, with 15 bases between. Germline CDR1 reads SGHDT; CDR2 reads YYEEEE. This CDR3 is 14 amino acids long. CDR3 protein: CASRYLTSGTEAFF. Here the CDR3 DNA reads TGTGCCAGCAGATACCTAACCTCGGGCACTGAAGCTTTCTTT.

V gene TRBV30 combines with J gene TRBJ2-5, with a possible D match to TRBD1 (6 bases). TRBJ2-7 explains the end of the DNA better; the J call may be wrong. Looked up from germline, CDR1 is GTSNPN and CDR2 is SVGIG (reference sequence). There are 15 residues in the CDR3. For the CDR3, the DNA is TGTGCCTGGAGTGTATGGTCAGGGGAAGCCTACGAGCAGTACTTC. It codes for CAWSVWSGEAYEQYF.